The next 19 T cell receptor beta chains were all read from a single sample in a study of blood T cell repertoires in COVID-19. Only in-frame clones appear in the TCRdb table, and some are missing; sequencing was by immunoSEQ multiplex PCR. The repertoire holds fewer than 150,000 clones, with around 86% as singletons. Sequenced sample: peripheral blood. These receptors originate from a woman older than 75 with acute or convalescent COVID-19.

This chain links TRBV28 with TRBJ2-7, with D possibly being TRBD1 (6 bases). The ends were cut back, 6 bases at V and 7 bases at J, with 16 bases in the middle. CDR3 length: 13 amino acids. Germline V gene sequence: CDR1 MDHEN, CDR2 SYDVKM. The CDR3 sequence is CASRRTGTREQYF. CDR3 DNA: TGTGCCAGCAGAAGAACAGGGACGCGGGAGCAGTACTTC. Full variable domain (rest looked up from reference TRBV28 and TRBJ2-7): DVKVTQSSRYLVKRTGEKVFLECVQDMDHENMFWYRQDPGLGLRLIYFSYDVKMKEKGDIPEGYSVSREKKERFSLILESASTNQTSMYLCASRRTGTREQYFGPGTRLTVT.

For this clone: One end of the junction is discordant with germline, which a read error may explain. This sequence joins TRBV2 and TRBJ2-1, with TRBD2 identical over 11 bases. Germline V gene sequence: CDR1 SNHLY, CDR2 FYNNEI. The length of the CDR3 is 18 residues. The CDR3 DNA follows: TGTGCCGGCAGACTGGGACTAGCGGAGGACGGTTTTTACAATGAGCAGTTCTTC. Protein: CAGRLGLAEDGFYNEQFF.

The chain recombines TRBV10-3 with TRBJ2-1; TRBD2 might be the D (5 bases). The length of the CDR3 is 14 residues. Trimming stripped 0 bases from V and 10 bases from J, with 13 bases between. CDR1 and CDR2 from the germline V gene are ENHRY and SYGVKD. CDR3 residues: CAISESADWNEQFF. The CDR3 region has the DNA TGTGCCATCAGTGAGTCCGCGGACTGGAACGAGCAGTTCTTC.

In its sample, this clone was seen once. CDR3 protein: CASSSSVDGYNEQFF. CDR3 DNA sequence: TGTGCCAGCAGCTCCAGCGTGGATGGCTACAATGAGCAGTTCTTC. This chain joins TRBV7-9 and TRBJ2-1; D is ambiguous. This CDR3 spans 15 amino acids. The V and J ends lost 4 bases and 3 bases respectively, with 13 bases between them. Germline CDR1 and CDR2: SEHNR and FQNEAQ (reference sequence).

The V gene is TRBV4-1, the J gene TRBJ2-5; 9 bases are shared with TRBD2. The CDR3 consists of 20 residues. Germline V gene lookup returns CDR1 MGHRA and CDR2 YSYEKL. V lost 0 bases and J lost 5; bases outside the gene matches: 19. The CDR3 protein is CASSQDISNRLAGGWETQYF. The CDR3 nucleotides read TGCGCCAGCAGCCAAGATATATCGAATCGGTTGGCGGGAGGGTGGGAGACCCAGTACTTC.

The rearrangement uses TRBV3-1 (or the pseudogene TRBV3-2) and TRBJ2-2; D possibly corresponds to TRBD2 (6 bases). CDR1 LGHDT and CDR2 YNNKEL come from the germline V gene (reference sequence). This CDR3 comprises 14 residues. V was shortened by 8 bases and J by 5 bases, with 15 bases between the two germline ends. CDR3 in DNA: TGTGCCAGCGAACTTAGCGGAGGGACCGGGGAGCTGTTTTTT. Protein sequence: CASELSGGTGELFF.

The chain links TRBV27 to TRBJ2-5; 11 bases line up with TRBD2. V shed 2 bases, J shed 10 bases, and the junction held 24 bases outside the gene matches. Germline CDR1 MNHEY, CDR2 SMNVEV (reference sequence). The CDR3 is 20 residues long. CDR3 sequence (DNA): TGTGCCAGCAGTTTAGGGATCCTAGAAGATAGCGGGGGGGCCGAAGTTGACCAGTACTTC. Amino acids: CASSLGILEDSGGAEVDQYF.

Note on this clone: The junction shows a germline mismatch at one end, possibly a read error. The chain carries TRBV5-1 and TRBJ2-1, with D perhaps TRBD1 (6 bases). The V gene's germline CDR1 is SGHRS and CDR2 YFSETQ. The CDR3 extends over 14 amino acids. The CDR3 bases are TGCGCCAGCAGCTTGGCGCAGGGGATACGCAAAGGGGTCTTC. Translating it yields CASSLAQGIRKGVF.

The V gene is TRBV19, the J gene TRBJ2-5; TRBD1 might be the D (5 bases). The CDR3 contains 14 residues. The V and J ends lost 2 bases and 2 bases respectively, with 9 bases between them. Germline-derived CDR1 and CDR2 are LNHDA and SQIVND (reference sequence). The DNA of the CDR3 is TGTGCCAGTAGTATAATGGCAGGGCAAGAGACCCAGTACTTC. Its protein is CASSIMAGQETQYF.

This clone was found a few times. The V call is TRBV2, the J call TRBJ1-2; no reliable D call. CDR3 length: 13 amino acids. The V end lost 3 bases, the J end lost 4 bases, and 9 bases lay between the germline ends. CDR1 is SNHLY, CDR2 FYNNEI, per germline. DNA for the CDR3: TGTGCCAGCAGTGATGGAGGTAGCTATGGCTACACCTTC. This sequence encodes CASSDGGSYGYTF.

The chain uses TRBV7-2 and TRBJ2-6; D ambiguous. From germline, CDR1 is SGHTA and CDR2 FQGNSA. This CDR3 has 13 amino acids. The ends were cut back, 5 bases at V and 5 bases at J, with 7 bases in the middle. CDR3 sequence (DNA): TGTGCCAGCAGCCTGGGCCGGGCCAACGTCCTGACTTTC. The encoded protein is CASSLGRANVLTF.

The rearrangement joins TRBV27 to TRBJ2-3; D remains ambiguous. Trimming removed 3 bases at V and 1 base at J, with 8 bases between. The V gene's germline CDR1 is MNHEY and CDR2 SMNVEV (reference sequence). CDR3 length: 14 residues. CDR3: CASSFVSGTDTQYF. The DNA of the CDR3 is TGTGCCAGCAGTTTTGTGTCAGGCACAGATACGCAGTATTTT.

The chain couples TRBV7-8 to TRBJ2-1; 7 positions match TRBD1. The ends lost 5 bases at V and 0 bases at J; junction bases unmatched: 7. Looked up from germline, CDR1 is SGHVS and CDR2 is FQNEAQ. The CDR3 covers 16 residues. CDR3 amino acids: CASSPWDSRSYNEQFF. The CDR3 DNA reads TGTGCCAGCAGCCCCTGGGACAGCCGCTCCTACAATGAGCAGTTCTTC.

The CDR3 DNA sequence: TGTGCCAGCAGGCCACAGGGGGCTAACTATGGCTACACCTTC. It translates to CASRPQGANYGYTF. The chain combines TRBV2 with TRBJ1-2; the match to TRBD1 covers 8 bases. The germline gives CDR1 SNHLY, CDR2 FYNNEI. The trim removed 6 bases at V and 0 bases at J, leaving 3 bases unmatched. The CDR3 has 14 amino acids.

The chain joins TRBV5-1 to TRBJ2-7; TRBD1 is a possible D gene (6 bases). Germline CDR1 reads SGHRS; CDR2 reads YFSETQ. The CDR3 runs to 15 residues. V was shortened by 4 bases and J by 4 bases, with 18 bases between the two germline ends. CDR3 DNA: TGCGCCAGCAGCCCCCGGACAGAGCTGGGTTACGAGCAGTACTTC. Protein: CASSPRTELGYEQYF.

The chain combines TRBV5-1 with TRBJ2-3; the D is unclear. The CDR3 runs 16 residues. Trimming pared 0 bases from V and 1 base from J, leaving 12 bases between. The germline gives CDR1 SGHRS, CDR2 YFSETQ. CDR3 sequence (DNA): TGCGCCAGCAGCTTGGACGCAGGCCCGGGCACAGATACGCAGTATTTT. This encodes CASSLDAGPGTDTQYF. Full variable domain (outside the CDR3, taken from reference TRBV5-1 and TRBJ2-3): KAGVTQTPRYLIKTRGQQVTLSCSPISGHRSVSWYQQTPGQGLQFLFEYFSETQRNKGNFPGRFSGRQFSNSRSEMNVSTLELGDSALYLCASSLDAGPGTDTQYFGPGTRLTVL.

The chain links TRBV2 to TRBJ1-2; 8 bases align to TRBD1. Germline V lookup: CDR1 SNHLY, CDR2 FYNNEI. The trim removed 11 bases at V and 5 bases at J, leaving 13 bases unmatched. This CDR3 region has 14 residues. CDR3 coding DNA: TGTGCCTCTTCCCCAGGGGGCAGCTTATATGGCTACACCTTC. Encoded protein: CASSPGGSLYGYTF.

This clone was counted a single time. The chain employs TRBV15 and TRBJ1-2; perhaps TRBD1 as D (5 bases). Germline CDR1 and CDR2: LNHNV and YYDKDF (reference sequence). V was clipped by 0 bases and J by 8 bases, with 22 bases between them. This CDR3 spans 17 amino acids. The CDR3 sequence is CATSRDPSRAGKGGYTF. CDR3 DNA: TGTGCCACCAGCAGAGACCCCAGTCGTGCAGGGAAGGGCGGCTACACCTTC.

The chain employs TRBV10-2 and TRBJ2-7, with D possibly matching TRBD1 (6 bases). Deletions cut 3 bases from V and 5 bases from J, with 17 bases between. In germline, CDR1 is WSHSY, CDR2 SAAADI. This CDR3 is 15 amino acids long. CDR3 in DNA: TGCGCCAGCAGTGAAGAGGTGTGGGGGCTCGACGAGCAGTACTTC. It yields the protein CASSEEVWGLDEQYF.